What follows are 18 T cell receptor beta chains derived from one specimen sequenced in a study of blood T cell repertoires in COVID-19. Profiling relied on immunoSEQ multiplex PCR, and the TCRdb table lists in-frame clones only, not all of them. The table lists roughly 250,000 clones, around 90% of them singletons. Material: PBMCs or T cells enriched from blood (not recorded which). The receptors shown here come from a woman between 40 and 55 years old with acute COVID-19.

V and J are TRBV7-6 and TRBJ1-1; D is unresolved. V lost 5 bases and J lost 1, with 11 bases in between. Germline V gene sequence: CDR1 SGHVS, CDR2 FNYEAQ. This CDR3 has 14 amino acids. The CDR3 region has the DNA TGTGCCAGCAGCCCCGGTGGTCGGAACACTGAAGCTTTCTTT. Protein sequence: CASSPGGRNTEAFF.

Worth noting for this clone: Mismatch with germline at one junction end may stem from a read error. The V gene is TRBV5-5, the J gene TRBJ2-7; 12 nucleotides agree with TRBD2. In germline, CDR1 is SGHKS, CDR2 YYEKEE (reference sequence). The CDR3 is made up of 16 amino acids. CDR3 in amino acids: CASSLTLAGGSSEQYF. CDR3 DNA sequence: TGTGCCAGCAGCTTGACACTAGCGGGGGGATCCTCCGAGCAGTACTTC.

The chain employs TRBV19 and TRBJ1-5; D is possibly TRBD1 (6 bases). V was clipped by 7 bases and J by 10 bases, with 26 bases between them. The CDR3 consists of 16 residues. From germline, CDR1 is LNHDA and CDR2 SQIVND (reference sequence). The CDR3 is CASNWGGPALEEPQHF. The CDR3 DNA reads TGTGCCAGTAATTGGGGGGGCCCGGCCCTGGAAGAACCCCAGCATTTT.

This sequence joins TRBV7-8 and TRBJ1-1; a weak D match, TRBD1 (5 bases). Germline values: CDR1 SGHVS, CDR2 FQNEAQ. The CDR3 contains 16 residues. The germline V and J ends were trimmed by 0 bases and 5 bases, with 16 bases remaining between them. In DNA form, the CDR3 reads TGTGCCAGCAGCTTAGCAACCCAGGGTCCGTTTACTGAAGCTTTCTTT. Residues: CASSLATQGPFTEAFF.

This chain connects TRBV27 to TRBJ1-6, with 7 bases lining up with TRBD1. Germline CDR1 reads MNHEY; CDR2 reads SMNVEV (reference sequence). The CDR3 sequence is 16 residues long. The ends lost 5 bases at V and 9 bases at J; junction bases unmatched: 13. The CDR3 nucleotides read TGTGCCAGCAGTCCGCGACCGGGACAGCCCGTTTCACCCCTCCACTTT. Its protein product is CASSPRPGQPVSPLHF.

J is TRBJ2-7 and V is TRBV7-2, with 7 bases lining up with TRBD2. This CDR3 is 16 amino acids long. Germline-derived CDR1 and CDR2 are SGHTA and FQGNSA. V shed 2 bases, J shed 5 bases, and the junction held 12 bases outside the gene matches. CDR3 residues: CASSLKASPGRDEQYF. In DNA form, the CDR3 reads TGTGCCAGCAGCTTAAAAGCTAGCCCGGGGAGGGACGAGCAGTACTTC.

The CDR3 DNA reads TGTGCCATCAGTGAGACTAGCGGGTACCAAGAGACCCAGTACTTC. It yields the protein CAISETSGYQETQYF. The chain has TRBV10-3 and TRBJ2-5, with TRBD2 identical over 9 bases. The CDR3 extends over 15 amino acids. CDR1 is ENHRY and CDR2 is SYGVKD in the germline V gene. Trimming removed 2 bases from V and 0 bases from J; junction bases left unmatched: 1.

The chain is built from TRBV27 and TRBJ1-2; D possibly corresponds to TRBD1 (5 bases). V dropped 4 bases and J dropped 1 base, with 13 bases sitting between them. The germline gives CDR1 MNHEY, CDR2 SMNVEV (reference sequence). CDR3 length: 15 amino acids. For the CDR3, the DNA is TGTGCCAGCAGTTCCCCCCAGGGCGGTAACTATGGCTACACCTTC. Translation gives CASSSPQGGNYGYTF.

The V call is TRBV18, the J call TRBJ2-7, with no clear D. The CDR3 contains 13 residues. V shed 3 bases and J shed 3 bases, with 9 bases lying between them. Germline-derived CDR1 and CDR2 are KGHSH and LQKENI. The CDR3 DNA sequence: TGTGCCAGCTCACCGAACTCAGGCTACGAGCAGTACTTC. This translates into CASSPNSGYEQYF.

The CDR3 protein is CASRGLAGRAQYF. CDR3 bases: TGTGCCAGCCGTGGACTAGCGGGAAGAGCGCAGTATTTT. The V and J genes are TRBV2 and TRBJ2-3, with 12 nucleotides matching TRBD2. V was clipped by 8 bases and J by 10 bases; unmatched bases: 7. Germline V gene lookup returns CDR1 SNHLY and CDR2 FYNNEI. The CDR3 length is 13 residues. Full variable domain (remainder filled in from reference TRBV2 and TRBJ2-3): EPEVTQTPSHQVTQMGQEVILRCVPISNHLYFYWYRQILGQKVEFLVSFYNNEISEKSEIFDDQFSVERPDGSNFTLKIRSTKLEDSAMYFCASRGLAGRAQYFGPGTRLTVL.

This clone was observed a handful of times. The chain joins TRBV30 to TRBJ1-5; no clear D gene. Trimming pared 1 base from V and 0 bases from J, leaving 19 bases between. There are 18 residues in the CDR3. The V gene's germline CDR1 is GTSNPN and CDR2 SVGIG (reference sequence). In DNA form, the CDR3 reads TGTGCCTGGAGTGCTCGCGGCCTCCCCGTGTATAGCAATCAGCCCCAGCATTTT. Protein sequence: CAWSARGLPVYSNQPQHF. Looking up the rest from reference TRBV30 and TRBJ1-5 gives the full variable domain: SQTIHQWPATLVQPVGSPLSLECTVEGTSNPNLYWYRQAAGRGLQLLFYSVGIGQISSEVPQNLSASRPQDRQFILSSKKLLLSDSGFYLCAWSARGLPVYSNQPQHFGDGTRLSIL.

The V and J genes are TRBV15 and TRBJ2-3; 7 bases map to TRBD2. The CDR3 extends over 18 amino acids. Trimming at V came to 0 bases and at J to 1 base, leaving 10 bases not matched to a gene. Looked up from germline, CDR1 is LNHNV and CDR2 is YYDKDF (reference sequence). The CDR3 bases are TGTGCCACCAGCAGAGATAACCCGGGAGGTTTGGGCACAGATACGCAGTATTTT. This translates into CATSRDNPGGLGTDTQYF.

The genes are TRBV19 and TRBJ1-3; TRBD1 is a possible D gene (6 bases). CDR1 LNHDA and CDR2 SQIVND come from the germline V gene (reference sequence). This CDR3 is built from 13 residues. Between the trimmed V and J ends, which lost 6 bases and 3 bases, there was a span of 9 bases. The CDR3 reads CASRGRGGNTIYF. Here the CDR3 DNA reads TGTGCCAGTAGAGGCAGGGGTGGAAACACCATATATTTT.

The chain recombines TRBV12-3 or TRBV12-4 with TRBJ1-6; D remains ambiguous. The V end was cut by 5 bases, the J end by 6 bases, with 8 bases between. This CDR3 region has 13 residues. Here the CDR3 reads CASSPQLNSPLHF. CDR3 nucleotides: TGTGCCAGCAGTCCGCAACTTAATTCACCCCTCCACTTT.

The rearrangement uses TRBV9 and TRBJ1-6; 9 nucleotides match TRBD1. This CDR3 contains 14 residues. The V gene end was trimmed by 6 bases and the J gene end by 9 bases; junction bases not matched to a gene: 7. CDR1 SGDLS and CDR2 YYNGEE come from the germline V gene. CDR3 residues: CASNQGQGGSPLHF. As DNA, the CDR3 is TGTGCCAGCAACCAGGGACAGGGAGGTTCACCCCTCCACTTT.

On this clone: In the same sample, other DNA sequences code for this CDR3. The chain has TRBV19 and TRBJ1-3; TRBD1 aligns across 8 bases. The ends lost 3 bases at V and 0 bases at J; junction bases unmatched: 1. Germline CDR1 LNHDA, CDR2 SQIVND (reference sequence). The CDR3 covers 15 residues. CDR3 region: CASSIQGASGNTIYF. The CDR3 bases are TGTGCCAGTAGTATTCAGGGGGCCTCTGGAAACACCATATATTTT.

The V call is TRBV28, the J call TRBJ1-3, with 12 bases fitting TRBD1. The CDR3 sequence is 19 residues long. The J segment lost 1 base and the V segment lost 10 bases, leaving 17 bases of the junction unmatched. Per the germline V gene, CDR1 is MDHEN and CDR2 is SYDVKM. CDR3 in DNA: TGTGCCACCCTGGCGCCTCTGGGACAGGGGGCTACATCTGGAAACACCATATATTTT. This sequence encodes CATLAPLGQGATSGNTIYF.

This chain links TRBV4-1 with TRBJ2-7; perhaps TRBD1 as D (6 bases). CDR3 size: 17 residues. The germline V gene encodes CDR1 MGHRA and CDR2 YSYEKL. V was pared by 2 bases and J by 5 bases, with 22 bases between. CDR3 amino acids: CASSQFKGIQGSNEQYF. CDR3 DNA: TGCGCCAGCAGCCAATTTAAGGGGATACAGGGTAGCAACGAGCAGTACTTC.